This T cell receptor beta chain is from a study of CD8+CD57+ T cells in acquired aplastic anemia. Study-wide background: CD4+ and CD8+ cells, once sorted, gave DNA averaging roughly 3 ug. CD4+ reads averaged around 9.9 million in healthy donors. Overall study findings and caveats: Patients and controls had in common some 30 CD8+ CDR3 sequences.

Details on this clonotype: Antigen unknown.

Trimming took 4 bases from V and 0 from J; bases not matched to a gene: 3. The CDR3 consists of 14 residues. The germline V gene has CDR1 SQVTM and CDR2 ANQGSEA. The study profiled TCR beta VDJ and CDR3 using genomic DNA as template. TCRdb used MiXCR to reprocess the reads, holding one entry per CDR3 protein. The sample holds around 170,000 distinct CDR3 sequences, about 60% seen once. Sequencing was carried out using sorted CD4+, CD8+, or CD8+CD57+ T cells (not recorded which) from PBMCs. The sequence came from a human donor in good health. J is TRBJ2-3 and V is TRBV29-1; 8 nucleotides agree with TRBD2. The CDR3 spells CSVVLAASTDTQYF. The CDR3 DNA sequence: TGCAGCGTTGTACTAGCGGCTAGCACAGATACGCAGTATTTT.